Listed below are T cell receptor beta chains from one sample, sequenced in a study of memory CD4+ T cells and cytomegalovirus serostatus. Here immunoSEQ multiplex PCR was the method, and the copy in TCRdb shows in-frame clones only, minus some. The sample gives some 48,000 clones, about three quarters of which show up once; 0.6% to 0.9% is in the top ten. Sequenced input: memory CD4+ T cells from blood. The source is an adult in good health and CMV-seronegative. Both conserved end residues are part of each CDR3. The D gene is left open where the match is weak. Clone size is shown for a subset of rows, as once, few, many or a class of expanded clone.

TRBV19	TRBJ1-1	TRBD1	.	TGTGCCAGTAGTATCGCCGCTGGGGGCCTGGGGGCAGGGGGAACTGAAGCTTTCTTT	CASSIAAGGLGAGGTEAFF
TRBV5-4	TRBJ2-5	.	.	TGTGCCAGCAGCCCCAGGACCACCCGGGAGACCCAGTACTTC	CASSPRTTRETQYF
TRBV4-2	TRBJ1-5	TRBD1	few	TGTGCCAGCAGCAAAAGAACGGGACAGGGTGGGGATAGCAATCAGCCCCAGCATTTT	CASSKRTGQGGDSNQPQHF
TRBV6-1	TRBJ1-3	.	.	TGTGCCAGCAGTGAACTACCCGGAGGATGGAACACCATATATTTT	CASSELPGGWNTIYF
TRBV28	TRBJ1-1	TRBD1	.	TGTGCCAGCAGGAGATACGGGACAGGGGGCCCTGAAGCTTTCTTT	CASRRYGTGGPEAFF
TRBV11-1	TRBJ2-5	.	few	TGTGCCAGCAGCTTAGGTCAGGGCGGCGAGACCCAGTACTTC	CASSLGQGGETQYF
TRBV19	TRBJ1-2	TRBD1	.	TGTGCCAGTAGCCGACAGGGGAACAAGGATGGCTACACCTTC	CASSRQGNKDGYTF
TRBV7-8	TRBJ2-5	.	.	TGTGCCAGCAGCTTGGGGCGGCGCCAAGAGACCCAGTACTTC	CASSLGRRQETQYF
TRBV6-1	TRBJ1-2	.	.	TGTGCCAGCAGTGAGGCAGGAAACTATGGCTACACCTTC	CASSEAGNYGYTF
TRBV25-1	TRBJ2-5	TRBD2	.	TGTGCCAGCAGTGAATTAAAGCGGGAGGAGACCCAGTACTTC	CASSELKREETQYF
TRBV27	TRBJ2-2	TRBD2	.	TGTGCCAGCAGTTTTCGGCTAGCGGGGGGACCCAACACCGGGGAGCTGTTTTTT	CASSFRLAGGPNTGELFF
TRBV10-2	TRBJ2-7	TRBD1	once	TGCGCCAGCACCCCTCCGGGACAGGAAGCCTACGAGCAGTACTTC	CASTPPGQEAYEQYF
TRBV11-3	TRBJ2-1	TRBD2	once	TGTGCCAGCAGCTCCCAGACTAGCGGGCCCCTTGGAGAGCAGTTCTTC	CASSSQTSGPLGEQFF
TRBV9	TRBJ2-2	.	.	TGTGCCAGCTCTGGGACTCCAACCGGGGAGCTGTTTTTT	CASSGTPTGELFF
TRBV15	TRBJ2-7	.	.	.	CATSRTSWGRGSYEQYF
TRBV28	TRBJ1-1	.	few	TGTGCCAGCAGTCCATGGGTGGGCAGGGGCACTGAAGCTTTCTTT	CASSPWVGRGTEAFF
TRBV29-1	TRBJ2-5	.	.	TGCAGCGTTGAGGGTTCTCAGGAGACCCAGTACTTC	CSVEGSQETQYF
TRBV30	TRBJ2-6	.	.	TGTTGCTGGTCGCGCTTCTCTGGGGCCAACGTCCTGACTTTC	CCWSRFSGANVLTF
TRBV28	TRBJ1-1	TRBD1	.	TGTGCCAGCAGTTTAGGGGGGACAGGGGGCACTGAAGCTTTCTTT	CASSLGGTGGTEAFF
TRBV18	TRBJ2-7	.	.	TGTGCCAGCTCACCAAGCTCGGTAAGCAGAGGCGGCGAGCAGTACTTC	CASSPSSVSRGGEQYF
TRBV10-1	TRBJ2-3	.	.	TGCGCCAGCAGTGAGAATCGGGTAGGCACAGATACGCAGTATTTT	CASSENRVGTDTQYF
TRBV5-4	TRBJ2-3	TRBD1	.	TGTGCCAGCAGCCATCCCGGGACAGGAGGGATGGATACGCAGTATTTT	CASSHPGTGGMDTQYF
TRBV28	TRBJ1-5	.	.	TGTGCCAGTAGAGGTTATGGCAATCAGCCCCAGCATTTT	CASRGYGNQPQHF
TRBV11-1	TRBJ1-6	.	few	TGTGCCAGCAGCTTAGGGGCAGGGCGTTCACCCCTCCACTTT	CASSLGAGRSPLHF
TRBV6-5	TRBJ2-3	.	few	TGTGCCAGCCGTAGGGGCGGCACAGATACGCAGTATTTT	CASRRGGTDTQYF
TRBV25-1	TRBJ1-3	.	.	TGTGCCAGCAGTGACCCCGGGGAGAGTGGAAACACCATATATTTT	CASSDPGESGNTIYF
TRBV2	TRBJ2-7	.	once	TGTGCCAGCACCGAACAATCAGGCCCTTACGAGCAGTACTTC	CASTEQSGPYEQYF
TRBV7-2	TRBJ2-2	TRBD2	once	TGTGCCAGACCCAAAAAGAGCGGGAGTCGCACCGGGGAGCTGTTTTTT	CARPKKSGSRTGELFF